What follows is one TCR beta chain and its context. The antigen this receptor binds is unknown. Base qualities are not recorded, but no much larger clone differs from it by a single base. The sample originates from a study of Ad26.COV2.S vaccination and SARS-CoV-2 variants (dated by TCRdb to about 2021). About the full investigation: Donors in the vaccine arm were drawn from COV1001, a multicentre, randomized, double-blind, placebo-controlled phase I-IIa trial testing Ad26.COV2.S in healthy adults. Dosing of Ad26.COV2.S was intramuscular, at either 5x10^10 or 1x10^11 viral particles, delivered as one shot or as two shots spaced 56 days apart. Sequencing of the TCRbeta repertoire served to evaluate the specificity and breadth of SARS-CoV-2-reactive T cell receptors following Ad26.COV2.S vaccination. A total of approximately 30 samples were included in the TCR-sequenced set, comprising roughly 19 Ad26.COV2.S vaccine recipients, 5 placebo recipients and 8 SARS-CoV-2 convalescent individuals. Trial participants were randomized into five groups of five: low-dose or high-dose Ad26.COV2.S given once or twice, or placebo on both occasions. Investigators remained blinded to trial group allocation during experiments and outcome assessment. The full study reports these points: The authors noted that the TCR breadth and depth analyses may have underestimated total T cell responses. Spike-specific TCR breadth was higher in Ad26.COV2.S recipients than in placebo recipients (P = 0.0014). Vaccine and placebo recipients had comparable non-spike TCR breadth, which fits with the vaccine containing only spike. The study lacked the statistical power to compare responses across vaccine doses or regimens. Substantial breadth of spike-specific CD8+ and CD4+ T cell responses was reported after vaccination.

The germline V gene (reference sequence) supplies CDR1 SSHAT and CDR2 FNYEAQ. V has 5 bases trimmed and J has 6 bases trimmed; junction bases matching no gene number 12. The CDR3 measures 17 amino acids from cysteine to phenylalanine. Kept here is only the CDR3 DNA, which spans 51 bases and is read in frame from base 1. The immunoSEQ Assay was used to sequence TCRbeta CDR3 regions. After extraction, genomic DNA underwent amplification by bias-controlled multiplex PCR, followed by high-throughput sequencing. The study's own analysis went as follows. To quantify the absolute abundance of every unique TCRbeta CDR3 region, sequences were collapsed and filtered. T cell fraction was estimated by normalizing TCRbeta template counts to usable DNA, with usable DNA measured through amplification of reference genes found in all nucleated cells. Repertoire TCRs were annotated as SARS-CoV-2-specific when V gene, CDR3 amino acid sequence and J gene were exactly matched to a known reactive TCR set. MIRA supplied the reference SARS-CoV-2 TCR set, which was filtered for enrichment in COVID-19-positive ImmuneCODE repertoires so that public or cross-reactive TCRs were removed. Using the MIRA antigens, annotated TCRs were further analysed by specific ORF or by position within an ORF. Breadth was defined as the number of annotated unique rearrangements divided by the total number of unique productive rearrangements, and depth was defined as the summed frequency of the annotated unique rearrangements. TCR breadth was compared between groups using two-sided Wilcoxon rank-sum tests. Held by TCRdb, this immuneACCESS table contains in-frame sequences only and omits some clones. Under half of the omission traces to an unresolved V gene where checked; the cause of the rest is unknown. D and trimming come from the DNA, and the V and J calls and clone size come from that table. In this sample the table shows approximately 300,000 clones, around four fifths of which occur a single time. The ten largest clonotypes hold around 2% of the sample.

What this sample's treatment or condition label stands for: roughly 20 received Ad26.COV2.S at low or high dose, single or two shots; 5 received placebo; per-sample allocation not given. For vaccine and placebo recipients, the sequenced repertoires came from samples collected on day 63 after the first injection. Cohort 1b enrolled 20 to 30 adults aged 18-55 years at a single site in Boston, USA, between 29 July and 7 August 2020. Ad26.COV2.S was a replication-incompetent adenovirus type 26 vector that expressed a prefusion-stabilized SARS-CoV-2 spike protein derived from the original Wuhan strain.

The starting material was peripheral blood, obtained in a trial of Ad26.COV2.S vaccine versus placebo. This sequence uses TRBV7-7 and TRBJ2-2; TRBD1 lines up with 10 middle nucleotides. This clonotype originated in a person between 18 and 59 years old who received the Ad26.COV2.S COVID-19 vaccine or a placebo. The nucleotide sequence is given as TGTGCCAGCAGCCCTGGACAGGGGGGAATAGGGGCCGGGGAGCTGTTTTTT. Its protein product is CASSPGQGGIGAGELFF. The full variable domain, with segments outside the CDR3 supplied by the reference TRBV7-7 and TRBJ2-2 proteins, appears as GAGVSQSPRYKVTKRGQDVTLRCDPISSHATLYWYQQALGQGPEFLTYFNYEAQPDKSGLPSDRFSAERPEGSISTLTIQRTEQRDSAMYRCASSPGQGGIGAGELFFGEGSRLTVL.